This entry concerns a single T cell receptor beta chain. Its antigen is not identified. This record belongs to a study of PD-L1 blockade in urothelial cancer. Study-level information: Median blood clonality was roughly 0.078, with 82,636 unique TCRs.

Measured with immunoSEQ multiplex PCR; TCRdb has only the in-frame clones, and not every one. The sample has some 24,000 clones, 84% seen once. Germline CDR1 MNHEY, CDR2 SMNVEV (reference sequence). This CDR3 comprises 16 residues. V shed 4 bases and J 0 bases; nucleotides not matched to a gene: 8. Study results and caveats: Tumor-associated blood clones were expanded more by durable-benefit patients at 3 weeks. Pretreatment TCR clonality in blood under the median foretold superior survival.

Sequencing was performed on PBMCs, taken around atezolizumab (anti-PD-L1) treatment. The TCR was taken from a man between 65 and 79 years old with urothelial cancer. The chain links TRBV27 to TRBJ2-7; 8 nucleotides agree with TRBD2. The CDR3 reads CASSSGRGWSSYEQYF. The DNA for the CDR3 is TGTGCCAGCAGTTCCGGGAGGGGGTGGAGCTCCTACGAGCAGTACTTC.